This T cell receptor (beta chain) was documented in a study of response to subunit inactivated influenza vaccine. Study-level results: Each seasonal influenza vaccination recruits few new T cells, the authors suggested.

TCRdb passed the RT-PCR reads through MiXCR, listing each CDR3 protein once. In the table there are 400,000 to 650,000 distinct CDR3 sequences, roughly 7.9% of which are singletons. V was cut by 2 bases and J by 2 bases, with 11 bases left in between. CDR1 SGHNT and CDR2 YYREEE come from the germline V gene (reference sequence). There are 15 residues in the CDR3. This clonotype has ten or more counts. No antigen is known for it. The sequence came from a man between 45 and 75 years old who received an inactivated influenza vaccine. The sequenced sample was PBMCs from blood, obtained about 23 months after vaccination. The chain couples TRBV5-4 to TRBJ2-1; a possible D gene is TRBD1 (5 bases). CDR3 sequence reads: CASSLGASTYNEQFF. As DNA, the CDR3 is TGTGCCAGCAGCTTAGGGGCTTCCACCTACAATGAGCAGTTCTTC.